This entry features one T cell receptor beta chain sequence. The antigen is unknown. CDR1 and CDR2 (germline): SGHRS, YFSETQ. This CDR3 is built from 16 residues. V was trimmed by 2 bases and J by 2 bases, leaving 17 bases between them. This sample is part of a study of cytomegalovirus exposure and HLA in healthy donors. Study conclusions and caveats: Among TCR beta chains of equal frequency, HLA-associated ones were more clonally expanded in a later analysis. Judged likely to be a sequencing artifact was a cluster of highly shared sequence variants. Of the V segments, some could not be distinguished, including TRBV6-2 and TRBV6-3, and were excluded. Cytomegalovirus-associated status was assigned to around 160 TCR beta chains.

This PCR relied on a set of 60 Vbeta primers and 13 Jbeta primers. Produced via immunoSEQ multiplex PCR; TCRdb's table is partial and in-frame only. There are about 130,000 clones in the sample; about 80% occur only once, and 1% lies in the top ten. The chain recombines TRBV5-1 with TRBJ2-7; tentative D call: TRBD2 (7 bases). Input material: PBMCs. This receptor was taken from a man aged 40-49 years in good health and CMV-seronegative. CDR3 loop: CASSFSGGGAAYEQYF. The CDR3 coding sequence is TGCGCCAGCAGCTTTAGTGGTGGGGGGGCCGCCTACGAGCAGTACTTC. The whole variable domain, filled in from reference TRBV5-1 and TRBJ2-7, reads KAGVTQTPRYLIKTRGQQVTLSCSPISGHRSVSWYQQTPGQGLQFLFEYFSETQRNKGNFPGRFSGRQFSNSRSEMNVSTLELGDSALYLCASSFSGGGAAYEQYFGPGTRLTVT.